The 17 T cell receptor beta chains in this list originate from one sample, sequenced in a study of blood T cell repertoires in COVID-19. Method: immunoSEQ multiplex PCR; TCRdb's copy keeps in-frame clones and lacks some. This table has 84,000 or so clones, approximately 82% appearing once. Sequences were obtained from peripheral blood. Receptor source: a man older than 75 with active or convalescent COVID-19.

This clone was counted between two and nine times. This chain joins TRBV9 and TRBJ2-7, with D possibly TRBD2 on 5 matching bases. Germline assignment: CDR1 SGDLS and CDR2 YYNGEE. CDR3 length equals 14 residues. V dropped 4 bases and J dropped 3 bases, with 14 bases sitting between them. CDR3 residues: CASSFDYEGYEQYF. The CDR3 DNA reads TGTGCCAGCAGCTTTGACTATGAGGGCTACGAGCAGTACTTC.

The gene calls are TRBV11-2 and TRBJ2-2; D is unclear. The CDR3 extends over 15 amino acids. Trimming took 1 base from V and 3 from J, leaving 9 bases between them. Germline V CDR1 and CDR2: SGHAT, FQNNGV. CDR3 DNA: TGTGCCAGCAGCTTAGGTTCCCGCGACACCGGGGAGCTGTTTTTT. This translates into CASSLGSRDTGELFF.

The genes are TRBV2 and TRBJ1-1; possible D gene TRBD1, 6 bases. In germline, CDR1 is SNHLY, CDR2 FYNNEI. V was shortened by 5 bases and J by 4 bases, with 17 bases between the two germline ends. The CDR3 totals 15 residues. Written as DNA, the CDR3 is TGTGCCAGCAGTCTCCGACAGGCTGGGAGCACTGAAGCTTTCTTT. The encoded protein is CASSLRQAGSTEAFF.

The chain couples TRBV6-5 to TRBJ1-1; perhaps TRBD1 as D (5 bases). The CDR3 runs to 13 residues. Trimming pared 10 bases from V and 2 bases from J, leaving 14 bases between. Looked up from germline, CDR1 is MNHEY and CDR2 is SVGAGI. CDR3 protein: CATGGDLNTEAFF. In DNA form, the CDR3 reads TGTGCCACTGGGGGGGACCTAAACACTGAAGCTTTCTTT.

This clone was counted once. The chain uses TRBV7-2 and TRBJ2-2; 8 positions match TRBD1. This CDR3 contains 15 residues. After removal of 5 bases from V and 7 bases from J, the junction contained 9 bases not matched to a gene. Germline loops: CDR1 SGHTA, CDR2 FQGNSA. This CDR3 reads CASSPRTGIDGELFF. In DNA, the CDR3 is TGTGCCAGCAGCCCCCGGACAGGGATTGACGGGGAGCTGTTTTTT.

The rearrangement uses TRBV19 and TRBJ2-2; D gene ambiguous. The CDR3 has 14 amino acids. With 2 bases removed from V and 3 bases from J, the gap between germline ends came to 7 bases. CDR1 is LNHDA, CDR2 SQIVND, per germline (reference sequence). In nucleotides, the CDR3 is TGTGCCAGTAGTATATTCCCAGACACCGGGGAGCTGTTTTTT. Amino acid sequence: CASSIFPDTGELFF.

The CDR3 region is CASSQSGAHFNEQFF. The CDR3 DNA reads TGCGCCAGCAGCCAGAGCGGGGCTCATTTCAATGAGCAGTTCTTC. The chain recombines TRBV4-3 with TRBJ2-1; 7 bases match TRBD2. Germline V CDR1 and CDR2: LGHNA, YSLEER. This CDR3 is 15 amino acids long. J lost 6 bases, V lost 3 bases, and 8 bases had no gene match.

The chain joins TRBV5-1 to TRBJ1-3; D ambiguous. The germline V gene has CDR1 SGHRS and CDR2 YFSETQ. The CDR3 extends over 14 amino acids. Trimming left V 0 bases short and J 0 bases short, with 4 bases between. The CDR3 sequence: CASSLDISGNTIYF. CDR3 sequence (DNA): TGCGCCAGCAGCTTGGACATCTCTGGAAACACCATATATTTT.

This clone has only a few counts. V usage is TRBV7-6 and J usage is TRBJ2-2, with 9 bases identical to TRBD2. Germline lookup yields CDR1 SGHVS and CDR2 FNYEAQ. V gave up 3 bases and J gave up 7 bases; unmatched junction bases: 9. This CDR3 has 16 amino acids. The CDR3 sequence: CASSFGLAGSGGELFF. The DNA for the CDR3 is TGTGCCAGCAGCTTTGGGCTAGCGGGAAGTGGCGGGGAGCTGTTTTTT.

This chain links TRBV4-1 with TRBJ1-3; possibly TRBD1 for D (6 bases). With 0 bases removed from V and 2 bases from J, the gap between germline ends came to 11 bases. This CDR3 region has 16 residues. The germline V gene encodes CDR1 MGHRA and CDR2 YSYEKL. CDR3 DNA: TGCGCCAGCAGCCAAGATCTACAGGGACCTGGAAACACCATATATTTT. This sequence encodes CASSQDLQGPGNTIYF.

This chain joins TRBV10-3 and TRBJ2-1, with TRBD2 as a possible D gene (5 bases). The V and J ends lost 11 bases and 7 bases respectively, with 21 bases between them. This CDR3 is built from 14 residues. CDR1 ENHRY and CDR2 SYGVKD come from the germline V gene. The CDR3 sequence is CASYNGPPGNEQFF. The CDR3 coding sequence is TGTGCCTCGTACAATGGACCGCCGGGGAATGAGCAGTTCTTC.

The genes are TRBV7-8 and TRBJ1-2; a weak D match, TRBD1 (5 bases). The CDR3 extends over 16 amino acids. V was shortened by 3 bases and J by 7 bases, with 21 bases between the two germline ends. Germline CDR1 is SGHVS and CDR2 is FQNEAQ. The CDR3 sequence is CASSLASGRGLGGYTF. As DNA, the CDR3 is TGTGCCAGCAGCTTGGCTTCAGGGCGGGGGTTAGGTGGCTACACCTTC.

This clone appeared a single time. V is TRBV10-3 and J is TRBJ2-1; 10 positions agree with TRBD1. CDR3 size: 17 residues. With 7 bases clipped from V and 6 bases from J, the junction kept 15 bases outside the gene matches. Germline lookup yields CDR1 ENHRY and CDR2 SYGVKD. The CDR3 coding sequence is TGTGCCATCAACTCCGGCCGAGGACAGGGGGGGCCCAATGAGCAGTTCTTC. Its protein is CAINSGRGQGGPNEQFF.

The chain links TRBV10-3 to TRBJ2-7, with 11 bases that match TRBD2. Germline CDR1 ENHRY, CDR2 SYGVKD. CDR3 size: 18 residues. Losses at the gene ends were 0 bases for V and 5 bases for J; bases not matched to a gene: 12. The CDR3 coding sequence is TGTGCCATCAGTGAGTCTGGGACTAGCGGCCCGGGCAAGGACGAGCAGTACTTC. It encodes CAISESGTSGPGKDEQYF.

The chain combines TRBV28 with TRBJ1-6; D gene uncertain. Germline loops: CDR1 MDHEN, CDR2 SYDVKM. V gave up 3 bases and J gave up 8 bases, with 5 bases separating them. The CDR3 runs to 12 residues. CDR3 protein: CASSFEYSPLHF. As DNA, the CDR3 is TGTGCCAGCAGTTTTGAGTATTCACCCCTCCACTTT. Full variable domain (remainder filled in from reference TRBV28 and TRBJ1-6): DVKVTQSSRYLVKRTGEKVFLECVQDMDHENMFWYRQDPGLGLRLIYFSYDVKMKEKGDIPEGYSVSREKKERFSLILESASTNQTSMYLCASSFEYSPLHFGNGTRLTVT.

J is TRBJ2-3 and V is TRBV29-1; weak D call: TRBD1 (5 bases). The CDR3 is 14 amino acids. Germline V CDR1 and CDR2: SQVTM, ANQGSEA. V was trimmed by 2 bases and J by 6 bases, leaving 15 bases between them. The CDR3 loop is CSVEIGRVPDTQYF. The CDR3 nucleotides read TGCAGCGTTGAAATCGGCAGGGTTCCCGATACGCAGTATTTT.

This clone showed up just a few times. The chain is built from TRBV19 and TRBJ1-3; TRBD1 is a possible D gene (6 bases). V was trimmed by 7 bases and J by 1 base, leaving 17 bases between them. The germline CDR1 and CDR2 sequences are LNHDA and SQIVND (reference sequence). This CDR3 is 16 amino acids long. DNA of the CDR3: TGTGCCAGTACGGGGGGCAGGGCAAATTCTGGAAACACCATATATTTT. Protein product: CASTGGRANSGNTIYF.